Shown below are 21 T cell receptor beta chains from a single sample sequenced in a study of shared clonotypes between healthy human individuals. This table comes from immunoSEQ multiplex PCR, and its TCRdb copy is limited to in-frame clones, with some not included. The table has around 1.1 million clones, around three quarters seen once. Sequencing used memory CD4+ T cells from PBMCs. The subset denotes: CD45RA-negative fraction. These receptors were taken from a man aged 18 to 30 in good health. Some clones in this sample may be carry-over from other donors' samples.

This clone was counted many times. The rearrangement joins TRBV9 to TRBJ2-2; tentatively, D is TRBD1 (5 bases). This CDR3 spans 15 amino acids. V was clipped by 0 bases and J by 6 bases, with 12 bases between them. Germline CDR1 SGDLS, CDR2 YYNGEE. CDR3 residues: CASSVEVTGAGELFF. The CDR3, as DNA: TGTGCCAGCAGCGTAGAAGTAACAGGAGCCGGGGAGCTGTTTTTT.

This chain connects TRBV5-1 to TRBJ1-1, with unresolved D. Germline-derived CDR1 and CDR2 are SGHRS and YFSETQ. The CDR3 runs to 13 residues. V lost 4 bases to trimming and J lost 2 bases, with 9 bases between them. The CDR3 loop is CASSTRDNTEAFF. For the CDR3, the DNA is TGCGCCAGCAGCACCCGGGATAACACTGAAGCTTTCTTT.

This CDR3 reads CASTFGTGDNEQFF. The CDR3, as DNA: TGCGCCAGCACCTTCGGGACAGGGGACAATGAGCAGTTCTTC. The chain couples TRBV5-1 to TRBJ2-1; 10 bases are a match to TRBD1. The germline CDR1 and CDR2 sequences are SGHRS and YFSETQ. Trimming cost V 6 bases and J 5 bases; bases outside gene matches: 5. The CDR3 loop spans 14 amino acids. The full variable domain, its missing parts supplied by reference TRBV5-1 and TRBJ2-1, is KAGVTQTPRYLIKTRGQQVTLSCSPISGHRSVSWYQQTPGQGLQFLFEYFSETQRNKGNFPGRFSGRQFSNSRSEMNVSTLELGDSALYLCASTFGTGDNEQFFGPGTRLTVL.

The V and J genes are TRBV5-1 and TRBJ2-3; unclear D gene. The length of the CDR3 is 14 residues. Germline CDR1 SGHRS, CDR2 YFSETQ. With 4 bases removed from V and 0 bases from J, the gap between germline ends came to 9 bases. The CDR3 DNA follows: TGCGCCAGCAGCCGGACCAGGAGCACAGATACGCAGTATTTT. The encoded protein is CASSRTRSTDTQYF.

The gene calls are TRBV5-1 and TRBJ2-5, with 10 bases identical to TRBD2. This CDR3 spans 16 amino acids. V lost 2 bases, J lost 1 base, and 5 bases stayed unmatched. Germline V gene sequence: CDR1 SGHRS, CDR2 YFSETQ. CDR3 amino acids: CASSFFLAGAQETQYF. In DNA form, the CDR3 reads TGCGCCAGCAGCTTCTTTCTAGCGGGAGCCCAAGAGACCCAGTACTTC.

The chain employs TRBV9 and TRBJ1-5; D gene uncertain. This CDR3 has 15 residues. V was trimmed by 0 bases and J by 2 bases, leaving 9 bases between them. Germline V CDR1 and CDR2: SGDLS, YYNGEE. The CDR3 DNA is TGTGCCAGCAGCGTAGGGGATTCTGGCAATCAGCCCCAGCATTTT. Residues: CASSVGDSGNQPQHF.

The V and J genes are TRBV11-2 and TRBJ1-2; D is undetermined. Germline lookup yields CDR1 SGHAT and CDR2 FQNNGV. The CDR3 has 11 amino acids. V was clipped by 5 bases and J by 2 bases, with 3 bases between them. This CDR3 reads CASSGNYGYTF. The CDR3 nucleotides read TGTGCCAGCAGCGGGAACTATGGCTACACCTTC.

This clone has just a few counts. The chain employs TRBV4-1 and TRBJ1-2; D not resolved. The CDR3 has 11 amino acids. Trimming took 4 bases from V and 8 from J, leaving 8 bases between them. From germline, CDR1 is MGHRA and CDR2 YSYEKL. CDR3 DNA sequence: TGCGCCAGCAGCCGGGCGGCGGGCTACACCTTC. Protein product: CASSRAAGYTF.

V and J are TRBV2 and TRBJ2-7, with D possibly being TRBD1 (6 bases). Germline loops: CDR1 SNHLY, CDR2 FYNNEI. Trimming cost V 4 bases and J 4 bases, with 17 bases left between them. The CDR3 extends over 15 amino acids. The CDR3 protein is CASSGAGTPFYEQYF. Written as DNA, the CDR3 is TGTGCCAGCAGTGGGGCCGGGACACCTTTTTACGAGCAGTACTTC.

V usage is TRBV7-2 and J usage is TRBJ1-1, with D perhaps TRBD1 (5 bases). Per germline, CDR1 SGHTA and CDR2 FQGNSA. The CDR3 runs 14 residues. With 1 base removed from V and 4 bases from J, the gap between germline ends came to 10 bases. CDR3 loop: CASSLVGGGTEAFF. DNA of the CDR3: TGTGCCAGCAGCTTAGTAGGTGGGGGCACTGAAGCTTTCTTT.

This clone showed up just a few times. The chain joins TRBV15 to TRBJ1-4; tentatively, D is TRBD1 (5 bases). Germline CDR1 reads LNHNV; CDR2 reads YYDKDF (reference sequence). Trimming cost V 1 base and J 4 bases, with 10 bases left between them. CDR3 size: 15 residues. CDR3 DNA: TGTGCCACCAGCAGAGGGGACCGATTTAATGAAAAACTGTTTTTT. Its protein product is CATSRGDRFNEKLFF.

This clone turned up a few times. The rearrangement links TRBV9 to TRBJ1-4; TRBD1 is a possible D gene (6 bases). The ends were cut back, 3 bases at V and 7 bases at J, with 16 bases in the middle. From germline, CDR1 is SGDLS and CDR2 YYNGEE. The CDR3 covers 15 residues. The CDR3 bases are TGTGCCAGCAGCGGAGCGGGGGGCCGGTGTGAAAAACTGTTTTTT. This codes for CASSGAGGRCEKLFF.

CDR3 region: CASSYSEGWDTQYF. Here the CDR3 DNA reads TGTGCCAGCAGTTACAGCGAGGGTTGGGATACGCAGTATTTT. This chain uses TRBV6-5 with TRBJ2-3, with D possibly matching TRBD2 (5 bases). The germline V gene has CDR1 MNHEY and CDR2 SVGAGI. This CDR3 is 14 amino acids long. Trimming cost V 2 bases and J 6 bases, with 12 bases left between them.

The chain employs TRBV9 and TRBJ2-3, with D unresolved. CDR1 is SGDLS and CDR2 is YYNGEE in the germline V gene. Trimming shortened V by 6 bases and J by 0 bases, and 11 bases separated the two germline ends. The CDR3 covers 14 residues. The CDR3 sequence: CASNQDGSTDTQYF. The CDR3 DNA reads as TGTGCCAGCAACCAGGACGGTAGCACAGATACGCAGTATTTT. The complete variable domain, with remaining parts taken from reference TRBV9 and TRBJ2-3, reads DSGVTQTPKHLITATGQRVTLRCSPRSGDLSVYWYQQSLDQGLQFLIQYYNGEERAKGNILERFSAQQFPDLHSELNLSSLELGDSALYFCASNQDGSTDTQYFGPGTRLTVL.

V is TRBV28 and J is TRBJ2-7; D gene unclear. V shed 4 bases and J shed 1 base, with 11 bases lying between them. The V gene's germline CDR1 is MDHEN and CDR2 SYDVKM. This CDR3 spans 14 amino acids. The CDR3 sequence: CASSWLGTSYEQYF. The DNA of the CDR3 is TGTGCCAGCAGTTGGTTAGGAACTTCCTACGAGCAGTACTTC.

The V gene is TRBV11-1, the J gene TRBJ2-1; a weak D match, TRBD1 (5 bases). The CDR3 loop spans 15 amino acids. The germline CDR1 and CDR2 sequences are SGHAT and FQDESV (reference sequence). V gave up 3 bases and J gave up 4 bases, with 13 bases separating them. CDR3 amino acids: CASSFYLTEYNEQFF. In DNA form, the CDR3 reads TGTGCCAGCAGCTTCTACCTGACAGAATACAATGAGCAGTTCTTC.

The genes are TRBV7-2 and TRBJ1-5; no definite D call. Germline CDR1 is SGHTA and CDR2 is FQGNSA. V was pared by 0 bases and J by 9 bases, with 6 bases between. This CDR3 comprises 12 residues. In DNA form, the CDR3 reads TGTGCCAGCAGCTTAGCCGGGAGGCCCCAGCATTTT. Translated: CASSLAGRPQHF. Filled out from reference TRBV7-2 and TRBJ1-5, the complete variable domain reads GAGVSQSPSNKVTEKGKDVELRCDPISGHTALYWYRQSLGQGLEFLIYFQGNSAPDKSGLPSDRFSAERTGGSVSTLTIQRTQQEDSAVYLCASSLAGRPQHFGDGTRLSIL.

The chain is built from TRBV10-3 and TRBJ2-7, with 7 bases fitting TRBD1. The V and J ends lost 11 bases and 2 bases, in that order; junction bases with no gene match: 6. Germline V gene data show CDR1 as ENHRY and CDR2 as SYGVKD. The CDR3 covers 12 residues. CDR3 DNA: TGTGCCCCCCCCGGGACAGCCTACGAGCAGTACTTC. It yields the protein CAPPGTAYEQYF.

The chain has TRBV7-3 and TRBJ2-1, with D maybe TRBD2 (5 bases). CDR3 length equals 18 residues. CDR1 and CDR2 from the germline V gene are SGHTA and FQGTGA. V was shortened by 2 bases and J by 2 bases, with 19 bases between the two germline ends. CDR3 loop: CASSLYPAASGTYNEQFF. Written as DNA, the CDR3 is TGTGCCAGCAGCTTATATCCCGCCGCGAGCGGAACCTACAATGAGCAGTTCTTC.

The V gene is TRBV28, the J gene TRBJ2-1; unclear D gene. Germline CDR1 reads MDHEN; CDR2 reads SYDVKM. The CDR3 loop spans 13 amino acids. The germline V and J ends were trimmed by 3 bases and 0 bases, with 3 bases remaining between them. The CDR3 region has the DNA TGTGCCAGCAGTTTCCGCTCCTACAATGAGCAGTTCTTC. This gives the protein CASSFRSYNEQFF.

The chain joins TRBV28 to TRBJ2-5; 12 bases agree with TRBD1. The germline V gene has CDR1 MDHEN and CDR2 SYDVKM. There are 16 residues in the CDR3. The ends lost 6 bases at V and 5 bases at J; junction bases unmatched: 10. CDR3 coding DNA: TGTGCCAGCAGCTCCCCCGGGACAGGGGGCGGCGAGACCCAGTACTTC. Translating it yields CASSSPGTGGGETQYF.